This TCR beta chain was sequenced in a study of blood T cells in healthy people across ages (dated by TCRdb to the mid-2010s). Background on the whole study: In model experiments, template switching captured roughly one uniquely barcoded TCR beta cDNA molecule for every two T cells. For two donors (one aged 18 to 30 and one aged 80 or older), the study analyzed two additional independent replicas of 1 million unique cDNA reads from the same blood draw. To avoid experimental bias, donors of different ages were spread randomly across the sequencing lanes. The donors were divided into four age groups: young (average about 16 years), middle-aged (roughly 40), aged (approximately 64) and long-lived (82). Age-related changes in TCR beta repertoire diversity were measured in the study by deep sequencing normalized with unique cDNA molecular identifiers.

The donors were roughly 40 Caucasian individuals from Russia, aged roughly 6 to 100 years, who were systemically healthy. About 10 milliliters of peripheral blood were collected from each donor into EDTA-treated Vacutainer tubes. PBMCs were isolated by Ficoll-Paque density-gradient centrifugation, with at least 6 million obtained per sample. Total RNA was extracted from PBMCs with Trizol reagent, with at least 6 micrograms obtained per sample. For every donor, an aliquot of PBMCs went through flow cytometry to measure the percentages of naive CD45RAhigh/CD27high T cells. As encoded in the germline V gene, CDR1 is SGHRS while CDR2 is YFSETQ. Germline trimming amounts to 3 bases on V and 8 bases on J, with 13 as the count of junction bases outside the gene matches. The CDR3 runs 16 amino acids, cysteine and phenylalanine included. Kept here is only the CDR3 DNA, which spans 48 bases and is read in frame from base 1.

A remark on this clonotype: This receptor's antigen is unknown. No quality values exist for individual bases; no much larger clone is one base distant.

The library was prepared using 5' RACE. The instrument given in TCRdb is Illumina HiSeq 2500. The second PCR ran for roughly 7 to 12 cycles and used a J-beta primer mix along with a sample-barcoded 5' primer. Each TCR beta cDNA molecule received a unique molecular identifier from a template-switch 5' adaptor carrying 12 random nucleotides. Each sample yielded at least 3 million CDR3-containing paired-end reads. First-strand cDNA synthesis was performed from all RNA using the Mint cDNA synthesis kit, with priming by a TRBC-specific oligonucleotide. After uracil-DNA glycosylase treatment, a first 18-cycle PCR used universal primers M1SS and BC2_uni_R on all cDNA. The authors' analysis ran thus. Normalization of each sample was performed by random selection of 1 million high-quality reads, each carrying a distinct molecular identifier. Reads with shared molecular identifiers were discarded instead of being binned into consensus sequences. CDR3 identification, clonotype clustering and error correction used MiTCR with a Q25 quality threshold and the strictest error-elimination algorithm. A nonparametric unseen species model using Euler transformation provided a lower-bound estimate of total TCR beta diversity. Clones were called with MiXCR by TCRdb after fastp trimmed the public reads at Q25, and only in-frame beta chains were retained. Each entry merges the rows of one CDR3 protein and shows their most common DNA and genes. These V and J calls are TCRdb output, not the study's own analysis. The sample yields 450,000 to 700,000 distinct CDR3 sequences; 25% to 30% were counted once. The ten largest clonotypes hold around 20% of the sample.

The research as a whole found: Observed TCR beta diversity per million T cells fell roughly linearly with age, and a significant reduction was already apparent by age roughly 40. There was a strong correlation between observed TCR beta diversity and the percentage of naive T cells measured by flow cytometry. Conclusive comparison of naive and antigen-experienced compartments was prevented by the profiling of bulk unsorted PBMCs. Compared with the aged group, the long-lived group had more naive CD4+ T cells, fewer expanded clones and increased TCR diversity, suggesting age selection. Total diversity estimates from one million sequenced T cells were considered lower bounds and underestimates. Because the CMV infection status of the donors was unknown, age-related changes in expanded clonotypes may potentially have been confounded.

The origin of this receptor is a woman aged 65 to 85 in good health. The rearrangement joined TRBV5-1 to TRBJ2-4; the junction holds 8 bases that match TRBD2. Sequencing used blood. The DNA is as follows: TGCGCCAGCAGCTCAATAGCGGGGAATAATAAATACATTCAGTACTTC. It is translated as CASSSIAGNNKYIQYF. Full variable domain (CDR3 extended with the reference TRBV5-1 and TRBJ2-4 proteins): KAGVTQTPRYLIKTRGQQVTLSCSPISGHRSVSWYQQTPGQGLQFLFEYFSETQRNKGNFPGRFSGRQFSNSRSEMNVSTLELGDSALYLCASSSIAGNNKYIQYFGAGTRLSVL.